The clone carrying this T cell receptor (beta chain) was detected many times. What it binds is not known. This entry belongs to a study of human T cells and chemical hapten exposure. Study in general: Yields of TCR per sample differed, chiefly owing to small differences in pooled library volume. Findings and caveats of the study: TCRs at a frequency above 1 in 1000 stayed unchanged with DPC sensitization.

CDR3 length: 14 amino acids. V gave up 2 bases and J gave up 3 bases; unmatched junction bases: 1. CDR1 is DFQATT and CDR2 is SNEGSKA in the germline V gene (reference sequence). Separate cDNA molecules received unique molecular identifiers, which the library attached to them. One entry per CDR3 protein, called by TCRdb with MiXCR from the 5' RACE reads. The repertoire holds around 82,000 distinct CDR3 sequences, with about 7.7% as singletons. It was from unfractionated whole blood that total RNA was extracted. This TCR came from a male donor in good health. The chain recombines TRBV20-1 with TRBJ2-7, with 13 positions matching TRBD2. CDR3 amino acids: CSARRTSGSYEQYF. The CDR3 DNA follows: TGCAGTGCTAGAAGGACTAGCGGGAGCTACGAGCAGTACTTC.